This T cell receptor beta chain was profiled in a study of blood T cell repertoires in COVID-19. Looking at the study overall: Sites across the United States, Italy and Spain contributed samples from acute and convalescent COVID-19. T cells, B-cell-depleted T cells, or PBMCs provided the cDNA or gDNA that served as material.

Germline assignment: CDR1 LNHDA and CDR2 SQIVND (reference sequence). The V end was cut by 7 bases, the J end by 4 bases, with 13 bases between. The CDR3 spans 13 residues. In the original workflow: Amplified reference gene primers provided the basis for estimating nucleated cell counts. Some clones are missing from TCRdb's copy, which holds only in-frame ones; the method was immunoSEQ multiplex PCR. V, J and clone size were drawn from that table, and D and trimming were deduced from the DNA. Of some 93,000 clones listed, approximately 86% are singletons. There are a few counts of this clone. V is TRBV19 and J is TRBJ1-1; D possibly corresponds to TRBD1 (5 bases). Material for sequencing was peripheral blood. This receptor was identified in a man aged 55 to 69 with acute or convalescent COVID-19. Here the CDR3 reads CASKELGGTEAFF. The CDR3 coding sequence is TGTGCCAGTAAAGAACTCGGGGGCACTGAAGCTTTCTTT.